This TCR beta chain was profiled in a study of CD8 T cells in cerebrospinal fluid in Alzheimer's disease. Findings and limits, study-wide: Healthy subjects less often had a clone of at least 3% than Alzheimer's patients.

The CDR3 length is 15 residues. Germline V gene data show CDR1 as MNHEY and CDR2 as SVGAGI. This clonotype ranks as medium-sized (0.01 to 0.1%) in terms of frequency. Antigen: not known. TCRdb reanalyzed the 10x single-cell sequencing reads, giving one entry per CDR3 protein sequence and no DNA. The listing records over a thousand distinct CDR3 sequences. The sequenced sample was cerebrospinal fluid. The chain combines TRBV6-5 with TRBJ1-5. The clonotype comes from a human donor with mild cognitive impairment. CDR3: CASSYSGELGGPQHF.